This paragraph reports one T cell receptor (beta chain). The data belong to a study of blood T cell repertoires in COVID-19. Study-wide background: Acute and convalescent COVID-19 samples came from the United States, Italy and Spain. T cells, B-cell-depleted T cells, or PBMCs supplied cDNA or gDNA.

Membership in each cohort depended on participant-reported clinical history. This CDR3 region has 15 residues. Germline CDR1 LGHNA, CDR2 YSLEER. V gave up 3 bases and J gave up 4 bases; unmatched junction bases: 8. In the authors' workflow: Reference gene primer amplification gave nucleated cell count estimates. Sequenced by immunoSEQ multiplex PCR; TCRdb stores in-frame clones only, minus some. V and J calls plus clone size are reproduced from that table; the DNA served to infer D and trimming. Here the sample spans roughly 370,000 clones, approximately 87% being singletons. This clonotype was obtained from a woman aged 50 to 60 who had recovered from COVID-19. The chain is built from TRBV4-3 and TRBJ1-1; 7 bases are a match to TRBD1. Material for sequencing was PBMCs or T cells enriched from blood (not recorded which). CDR3 in DNA: TGCGCCAGCAGCCATGCCGACAGGGCCGGCACTGAAGCTTTCTTT. It codes for CASSHADRAGTEAFF.